Many counts were recorded for the clone carrying this TCR beta chain. Its antigen is not identified. This specimen belongs to a study of CD8+CD57+ T cells in acquired aplastic anemia. Study-wide context: 3.2 ug was the average amount of DNA from sorted CD4+ and CD8+ cells.

Sequencing was done on patients that had shown CD8+CD57+ cell expansion by flow cytometry. Each patient had severe acquired aplastic anemia. Genomic DNA, serving as template, underwent TCR beta VDJ and CDR3 profiling. TCRdb reprocessed the reads via MiXCR and lists one record per CDR3 protein. This sample yields about 190,000 distinct CDR3 sequences, of which 48% are seen a single time; approximately 9.4% belongs to the top ten. Study-level points and caveats: Comparison of patients with controls identified approximately 28 shared CD8+ CDR3 sequences.

This TCR was sampled from a human donor with aplastic anemia. Sequencing input: sorted CD4+, CD8+, or CD8+CD57+ T cells (not recorded which) from PBMCs.

DNA for the CDR3: TGTGCCAGCAGCTTAGCGGGGGGCGGTAGCGCCTACGAGCAGTACTTC. Translated, it gives CASSLAGGGSAYEQYF. The rearrangement links TRBV7-2 to TRBJ2-7, with D perhaps given as TRBD1 or TRBD2 (6 bases each). Trimming removed 0 bases at V and 2 bases at J, with 14 bases between. Germline CDR1 is SGHTA and CDR2 is FQGNSA. The CDR3 is made up of 16 amino acids.